These T cell receptor beta chains were read from a single sample in a study of cytomegalovirus exposure and HLA in healthy donors. The repertoire was sequenced with immunoSEQ multiplex PCR; TCRdb's copy has only in-frame clones and lacks some. The sample lists approximately 160,000 clones; about three quarters were seen once. The material sequenced was PBMCs. The receptors stem from a woman in her 40s in good health and CMV-seropositive. The CDR3 runs from the conserved cysteine through the conserved F or W. The order of the fields is V gene, D gene, clone size, J gene, CDR3 DNA, CDR3 protein. The D gene is left open where the match is weak. Clone size is given for some rows only: seen once, a few or many times, or a class if the clone is expanded.

TRBV7-9	TRBD1	NA	TRBJ1-5	TGTGCCAGCAGCTTGGGACAGGGTGATCAGCCCCAGCATTTT	CASSLGQGDQPQHF
TRBV4-3	TRBD1	NA	TRBJ2-1	TGCGCCAGCAGCCAAGAGGGGACAGGGTACAATGAGCAGTTCTTC	CASSQEGTGYNEQFF
TRBV30	TRBD2	NA	TRBJ2-7	TGTGCCTGGAGCGTACTAGCGGACTCCTACGAGCAGTACTTC	CAWSVLADSYEQYF
TRBV19	TRBD2	NA	TRBJ2-7	TGTGCCAGTAGTATAACTAGCGGAGCCTACGAGCAGTACTTC	CASSITSGAYEQYF
TRBV5-4	TRBD2	NA	TRBJ2-5	TGTGCCAGCAGCCAACGACTAGCGGGAGGGCCATCGGAGACCCAGTACTTC	CASSQRLAGGPSETQYF
TRBV6-1	NA	once	TRBJ2-7	TGTGCCAGCAGTGAATTGGCAGTCTCCTACGAGCAGTACTTC	CASSELAVSYEQYF
TRBV5-4	TRBD1	NA	TRBJ1-3	TGTGCCAGCAGCTTGGGCTTGGACAGGTCTGGAAACACCATATATTTT	CASSLGLDRSGNTIYF
TRBV30	NA	NA	TRBJ1-4	TGTGCCTGGAAACAGGGCGCTAATGAAAAACTGTTTTTT	CAWKQGANEKLFF
TRBV21-1	NA	once	TRBJ2-1	TGTGCCAGCAGCAAAAGAGGGGGGGGCGCCTACAATGAGCAGTTCTTC	CASSKRGGGAYNEQFF
TRBV6-5	NA	NA	TRBJ1-5	TGTGCCACCTCTATTTCGAGCAATCAGCCCCAGCATTTT	CATSISSNQPQHF
TRBV10-3	NA	NA	TRBJ2-3	TGTGCCATCCAAGGGACTAGCACAGATACGCAGTATTTT	CAIQGTSTDTQYF